The rows below give T cell receptor beta chains drawn from one sample of a study of blood T cells in healthy people across ages. TCRdb processed the 5' RACE reads anew with MiXCR; each CDR3 protein has one entry. The table records hundreds of thousands of distinct CDR3 sequences, more than 25% of them present only once. This same sample was also taken into another study, of T cells of mothers and their children.

The sample consisted of blood. Receptor source: a boy younger than 18 in good health. CDR3s include the opening cysteine and the closing phenylalanine or tryptophan. The D gene is left open where the match is weak. Where a row states a size, it is once, few, many or the class of an expanded clone; other rows omit it.

>-|-|TRBJ2-3|TRBV6-4
CASSEAGHTDTQYF
TGTGCCAGCAGTGAGGCAGGGCACACAGATACGCAGTATTTT
>few|-|TRBJ1-4|TRBV28
CASDHPGSGGEKLFF
TGTGCCAGCGATCATCCGGGAAGCGGTGGTGAAAAACTGTTTTTT
>few|-|TRBJ2-5|TRBV29-1
CSVEGGTSQETQYF
TGCAGCGTTGAAGGCGGGACTTCACAAGAGACCCAGTACTTC
>few|-|TRBJ2-7|TRBV29-1
CSVEESRDEQYF
TGCAGCGTTGAAGAGTCGAGGGACGAGCAGTACTTC
>few|-|TRBJ1-2|TRBV11-2
CASSLDRGGGYTF
TGTGCCAGCAGCTTAGATCGCGGGGGTGGCTACACCTTC
>few|-|TRBJ2-3|TRBV12-3/TRBV12-4
CASSFVGAPGDTQYF
TGTGCCAGCAGTTTTGTGGGGGCCCCGGGGGATACGCAGTATTTT
>-|-|TRBJ2-1|TRBV23-1
CASRGPGEDEQFF
TGCGCCAGCAGGGGGCCGGGCGAGGATGAGCAGTTCTTC
>-|-|TRBJ1-3|TRBV5-4
CASSSSQLIQGNTIYF
TGTGCCAGCAGCTCGAGCCAACTCATCCAAGGAAACACCATATACTTT
>-|-|TRBJ1-5|TRBV5-1
CASSPRVSDSNQHF
TGCGCCAGCAGCCCGCGGGTTTCAGACTCCAACCAGCATTTT
>few|-|TRBJ1-2|TRBV5-1
CASSLVFRGSTYGYTF
TGCGCCAGCAGCTTGGTATTCAGGGGCTCCACTTATGGCTACACCTTC
>-|-|TRBJ2-1|TRBV14
CASSQTGPSQFF
TGTGCCAGCAGCCAGACAGGCCCCTCTCAGTTCTTC
>few|-|TRBJ2-3|TRBV6-5
CASSYSGGPYTQYF
TGTGCCAGCAGTTACTCCGGAGGACCGTATACGCAGTATTTT
>few|TRBD1|TRBJ2-2|TRBV7-3
CASSPDRDGTGELFF
TGTGCCAGCAGCCCGGACAGGGACGGAACCGGGGAGCTGTTTTTT
>few|TRBD1|TRBJ2-6|TRBV20-1
CSAMRQGPGANVLTF
TGCAGTGCTATGAGACAGGGCCCTGGGGCCAACGTCCTGACTTTC
>few|TRBD2|TRBJ2-2|TRBV20-1
CSASGGAGELFF
TGCAGTGCTAGCGGGGGGGCCGGGGAGCTGTTTTTT
>-|-|TRBJ1-2|TRBV3-1
CASNQGHGYTF
TGTGCCAGCAATCAGGGCCATGGCTACACCTTC
>-|TRBD1|TRBJ1-1|TRBV13
CASSQDRVDTEAFF
TGTGCCAGCAGCCAAGACAGGGTTGACACTGAAGCTTTCTTT
>-|TRBD1|TRBJ2-1|TRBV7-2
CASSWGQWFRPEQFF
TGTGCCAGCAGCTGGGGACAGTGGTTTCGTCCTGAGCAGTTCTTC
>-|-|TRBJ2-2|TRBV5-5
CASSPTSHRGRRELFF
TGTGCCAGCAGCCCAACGAGCCACCGGGGGCGCCGGGAGCTGTTTTTT
>-|TRBD1|TRBJ2-2|TRBV29-1
CSAGDRADTGELFF
TGCAGCGCTGGAGACAGGGCAGACACCGGGGAGCTGTTTTTT
>few|-|TRBJ1-2|TRBV12-3/TRBV12-4
CASSFSGIADGYTF
TGTGCCAGCAGTTTCTCGGGCATAGCAGATGGCTACACCTTC
>-|-|TRBJ1-2|TRBV12-3/TRBV12-4
CASSDDTF
TGTGCCAGTAGCGACGACACCTTC
>few|TRBD2|TRBJ2-1|TRBV2
CASSELAGGGNEQFF
TGTGCCAGCAGTGAATTAGCGGGGGGCGGGAATGAGCAGTTCTTC
>-|-|TRBJ2-7|TRBV18
CASSQSVSTYEQYF
TGTGCCAGCTCACAATCCGTTTCAACCTACGAGCAGTACTTC
>-|TRBD2|TRBJ2-7|TRBV13
CASSYPSGDHEQYF
TGTGCCAGCAGTTACCCAAGCGGGGACCACGAGCAGTACTTC
>-|TRBD1|TRBJ2-1|TRBV5-1
CASSLGQGSLIGVPYNEQFF
TGCGCCAGCAGCTTGGGACAGGGTTCCCTTATTGGGGTGCCCTACAATGAGCAGTTCTTT
>-|-|TRBJ1-4|TRBV12-3/TRBV12-4
CASSFYEKLFF
TGTGCCAGCAGTTTTTATGAAAAACTGTTTTTT
>once|TRBD2|TRBJ2-7|TRBV18
CASSPTLAGDYEQYF
TGTGCCAGCTCACCAACGCTAGCGGGAGACTACGAGCAGTACTTC
>few|TRBD2|TRBJ2-5|TRBV9
CASSVGTSGGAIETQYF
TGTGCCAGCAGCGTTGGGACTAGCGGGGGGGCTATAGAGACCCAGTACTTC
>few|-|TRBJ2-5|TRBV4-1
CASSQFRTLWETQYF
TGCGCCAGCAGCCAATTCCGGACGCTCTGGGAGACCCAGTACTTC
>-|-|TRBJ1-2|TRBV11-2
CASRPLVRGGYTF
TGTGCCAGCAGACCCCTAGTACGCGGCGGCTACACCTTC
>few|-|TRBJ1-3|TRBV7-2
CASSPQSGNTIYF
TGTGCCAGCAGCCCTCAGTCTGGAAACACCATATATTTT
>-|-|TRBJ1-1|TRBV3-1
CASSPKIFSGPYTEAFF
TGTGCCAGCAGCCCAAAAATATTCTCGGGACCTTACACTGAAGCTTTCTTT
>-|TRBD2|TRBJ2-7|TRBV9
CASSVGTSGGIAQQYF
TGTGCCAGCAGCGTAGGAACTAGCGGGGGCATAGCCCAGCAGTACTTC
>few|TRBD1|TRBJ2-7|TRBV5-4
CASSPTGTGFYEQYF
TGTGCCAGCAGCCCAACCGGGACAGGTTTCTACGAGCAGTACTTC
>-|TRBD1|TRBJ1-6|TRBV6-1
CASSARTGQNSPLHF
TGTGCCAGCAGTGCCCGGACAGGGCAGAATTCACCCCTCCACTTT
>-|-|TRBJ2-5|TRBV5-1
CASSVDSPETQYF
TGCGCCAGCAGCGTAGACAGTCCGGAGACCCAGTACTTC
>few|-|TRBJ1-1|TRBV16
CASSPPFSAAEAFF
TGTGCCAGCAGCCCCCCCTTTTCAGCGGCTGAAGCTTTCTTT
>-|TRBD1|TRBJ2-2|TRBV16
CASSQGFGTGNTGELFF
TGTGCCAGCAGCCAGGGTTTCGGGACAGGGAACACCGGGGAGCTGTTTTTT
>few|TRBD1|TRBJ2-5|TRBV27
CASSKTGWGTQYF
TGTGCCAGCAGTAAGACAGGGTGGGGGACCCAGTACTTC
>few|-|TRBJ2-5|TRBV20-1
CSARVTAQETQYF
TGCAGTGCTAGGGTGACCGCCCAAGAGACCCAGTACTTC
>few|TRBD1|TRBJ2-1|TRBV12-3/TRBV12-4
CASRYRTGDEQFF
TGTGCCAGCAGGTACCGGACAGGAGATGAGCAGTTCTTC
>-|-|TRBJ2-3|TRBV10-3
CAISEGTTTSTDTQYF
TGTGCCATCAGTGAGGGGACAACCACTAGCACAGATACGCAGTATTTT
>few|TRBD1|TRBJ2-2|TRBV7-9
CASSPAGGGGELFF
TGTGCCAGCAGCCCTGCAGGGGGCGGCGGGGAGCTGTTTTTT
>-|TRBD2|TRBJ2-3|TRBV7-3
CASSLWGTSENTQYF
TGTGCCAGCAGCTTATGGGGGACTAGCGAAAATACGCAGTATTTT
>many|-|TRBJ2-5|TRBV27
CASRDYQETQYF
TGTGCCAGCAGAGACTACCAAGAGACCCAGTACTTC
>-|TRBD2|TRBJ2-7|TRBV12-3/TRBV12-4
CASRASSGDPYEQYF
TGTGCCAGCAGGGCCTCTAGCGGGGACCCCTACGAGCAGTACTTC
>-|-|TRBJ2-1|TRBV27
CASSLQGIRYNEQFF
TGTGCCAGCAGTTTACAGGGAATCAGGTACAATGAGCAATTCTTC
>-|-|TRBJ2-7|TRBV29-1
CSVERDRAYEQYF
TGCAGCGTGGAGCGGGACAGAGCCTACGAGCAGTACTTC
>-|TRBD1|TRBJ2-2|TRBV20-1
CSARQGWGQGASGELFF
TGCAGTGCGAGACAAGGTTGGGGACAGGGGGCGTCCGGGGAGCTGTTTTTT
>-|-|TRBJ1-2|TRBV20-1
CSARKSGTYGYTF
TGCAGTGCTAGGAAGTCAGGCACTTATGGCTACACCTTC
>-|-|TRBJ2-2|TRBV29-1
CSVGAGNGELFF
TGCAGCGTTGGGGCGGGGAACGGGGAGCTGTTTTTT
>many|TRBD2|TRBJ2-5|TRBV12-3/TRBV12-4
CASSLTSGAQETQYF
TGTGCCAGCAGTTTGACTAGCGGGGCCCAAGAGACCCAGTACTTC
>few|TRBD1|TRBJ1-3|TRBV20-1
CSARDRGRNTIYF
TGCAGTGCTAGGGACAGGGGAAGAAACACCATATATTTT
>-|TRBD2|TRBJ2-7|TRBV30
CAWSQGWASGVAYEQYF
TGTGCCTGGAGTCAAGGGTGGGCTAGCGGGGTAGCCTACGAGCAGTACTTC